A single sample gave rise to the 20 T cell receptor beta chains below, sequenced in a study of OX40 agonist ivuxolimab in advanced cancers. TCRdb's copy holds only in-frame clones and misses some; the assay was immunoSEQ multiplex PCR. The sample holds some 13,000 clones, about 76% seen once. The sequencing here drew on CD4+ or CD8+ T cells sorted from blood, taken in a trial of the OX40 agonist ivuxolimab. These receptors all come from an adult with an advanced solid tumor such as melanoma, head and neck, liver or kidney cancer.

The chain links TRBV28 to TRBJ2-3; tentatively, D is TRBD2 (7 bases). Trimming cost V 6 bases and J 3 bases, with 13 bases left between them. The germline V gene has CDR1 MDHEN and CDR2 SYDVKM. The length of the CDR3 is 14 residues. CDR3 region: CASRRRGGTDTQYF. As DNA, the CDR3 is TGTGCCAGCAGGCGGAGGGGGGGTACAGATACGCAGTATTTT. Supplemented by reference TRBV28 and TRBJ2-3, the full variable domain reads DVKVTQSSRYLVKRTGEKVFLECVQDMDHENMFWYRQDPGLGLRLIYFSYDVKMKEKGDIPEGYSVSREKKERFSLILESASTNQTSMYLCASRRRGGTDTQYFGPGTRLTVL.

V is TRBV4-3 and J is TRBJ2-5; D call uncertain. The CDR3 totals 12 residues. Germline lookup yields CDR1 LGHNA and CDR2 YSLEER. With 0 bases removed from V and 6 bases from J, the gap between germline ends came to 5 bases. The CDR3, as DNA: TGCGCCAGCAGCCAAGAGGGGAAGACCCAGTACTTC. Its protein product is CASSQEGKTQYF.

The rearrangement links TRBV20-1 to TRBJ2-7, with 7 bases matching TRBD2. The J segment lost 5 bases and the V segment lost 6 bases, leaving 4 bases of the junction unmatched. CDR1 and CDR2 (germline): DFQATT, SNEGSKA (reference sequence). The CDR3 has 11 residues. CDR3 sequence reads: CSAPGGDEQYF. The CDR3 DNA reads as TGCAGTGCCCCTGGGGGGGACGAGCAGTACTTC.

This chain uses TRBV13 with TRBJ2-3; no firm D call. This CDR3 region has 13 residues. V shed 5 bases and J shed 2 bases, with 8 bases lying between them. Germline V gene sequence: CDR1 PRHDT, CDR2 FYEKMQ (reference sequence). The DNA for the CDR3 is TGTGCCAGCAGCCCCTCCGACACAGATACGCAGTATTTT. Protein: CASSPSDTDTQYF.

J is TRBJ2-3 and V is TRBV27; no firm D call. Germline V lookup: CDR1 MNHEY, CDR2 SMNVEV (reference sequence). The CDR3 spans 13 residues. The V end lost 0 bases, the J end lost 10 bases, and 11 bases lay between the germline ends. The CDR3 region is CASSLSSWTAQYF. The CDR3 bases are TGTGCCAGCAGTTTATCTAGTTGGACGGCGCAGTATTTT.

This chain uses TRBV4-2 with TRBJ2-3; D gene uncertain. The CDR3 sequence is 15 residues long. Germline V gives CDR1 LGHNA, CDR2 YNFKEQ. Trimming stripped 3 bases from V and 3 bases from J, with 13 bases between. CDR3 loop: CASSQSNLGTDTQYF. Written as DNA, the CDR3 is TGTGCCAGCAGCCAGTCTAACCTGGGGACAGATACGCAGTATTTT.

This clone has a handful of counts. This chain joins TRBV28 and TRBJ2-3; 8 nucleotides line up with TRBD2. CDR1 and CDR2 (germline): MDHEN, SYDVKM. This CDR3 has 13 amino acids. V gave up 1 base and J gave up 6 bases; unmatched junction bases: 0. CDR3 residues: CASSLSGGDTQYF. In DNA, the CDR3 is TGTGCCAGCAGTTTATCGGGGGGGGATACGCAGTATTTT.

The chain links TRBV30 to TRBJ2-2; perhaps TRBD1 as D (6 bases). The ends were cut back, 7 bases at V and 4 bases at J, with 13 bases in the middle. Per germline, CDR1 GTSNPN and CDR2 SVGIG (reference sequence). The CDR3 is 13 amino acids. The CDR3: CAYPGVGTGELFF. CDR3 bases: TGTGCCTACCCAGGGGTAGGCACCGGGGAGCTGTTTTTT.

The rearrangement joins TRBV11-2 to TRBJ2-7; D not certain. Germline-derived CDR1 and CDR2 are SGHAT and FQNNGV. The V and J ends lost 5 bases and 0 bases respectively, with 8 bases between them. This CDR3 contains 13 residues. As DNA, the CDR3 is TGTGCCAGCAGCCCCTCGGCCTCCTACGAGCAGTACTTC. It codes for CASSPSASYEQYF.

The chain links TRBV7-2 to TRBJ1-1, with TRBD1 identical over 10 bases. CDR1 is SGHTA, CDR2 FQGNSA, per germline. The length of the CDR3 is 13 residues. V shed 10 bases and J 5 bases; nucleotides not matched to a gene: 7. CDR3 region: CATGTGETTEAFF. The CDR3, as DNA: TGTGCCACGGGGACAGGGGAGACGACTGAAGCTTTCTTT.

V is TRBV18 and J is TRBJ1-1, with D possibly matching TRBD1 (6 bases). The germline gives CDR1 KGHSH, CDR2 LQKENI. The CDR3 length is 17 residues. The ends were cut back, 3 bases at V and 4 bases at J, with 21 bases in the middle. The CDR3 DNA follows: TGTGCCAGCTCACCGGTTGGGGGCGCAGGGTTGGGCACTGAAGCTTTCTTT. The encoded protein is CASSPVGGAGLGTEAFF.

This rearrangement joins TRBV28 to TRBJ2-7; TRBD1 matches 12 bases. CDR1 and CDR2 from the germline V gene are MDHEN and SYDVKM. J gave up 5 bases and V 4 bases, and 6 bases lay outside the gene matches. This CDR3 contains 15 residues. DNA for the CDR3: TGTGCCAGCAGTTATCCGGGACAGGGGGCGGACGAGCAGTACTTC. Its protein product is CASSYPGQGADEQYF.

The rearrangement links TRBV7-4 to TRBJ2-5, with a tentative D call TRBD2 (5 bases). The J call may be incorrect, as the DNA end agrees better with TRBJ2-7. The CDR3 loop spans 14 amino acids. The germline V gene has CDR1 SGHVT and CDR2 SQSDAQ. CDR3 in amino acids: CASSLKAGFYEQYF. The CDR3 DNA follows: TGTGCCAGCAGCTTAAAGGCGGGCTTTTACGAGCAGTACTTC.

CDR3 sequence (DNA): TGTGCCAGCAGCTTAGGAATAGGGCGCGCAGAGAGCTCCTACAATGAGCAGTTCTTC. Its protein is CASSLGIGRAESSYNEQFF. V gene TRBV7-9 combines with J gene TRBJ2-1, with D unclear. V dropped 1 base and J dropped 0 bases, with 19 bases sitting between them. The CDR3 extends over 19 amino acids. The germline V gene has CDR1 SEHNR and CDR2 FQNEAQ (reference sequence).

V is TRBV21-1 and J is TRBJ2-2; the D segment call TRBD1 is taken from the table without a DNA check. TRBV21-1 constitutes a pseudogene. The CDR3 is made up of 16 amino acids. The DNA for the CDR3 is TGTGCCAGCAGCAAAGAGAGCCAGGAGAACACCGGGGAGCTGTTTTTT. This gives the protein CASSKESQENTGELFF.

The chain has TRBV7-2 and TRBJ2-7; possible D gene TRBD2, 5 bases. Germline assignment: CDR1 SGHTA and CDR2 FQGNSA. The CDR3 spans 16 residues. The germline V and J ends were trimmed by 5 bases and 3 bases, with 20 bases remaining between them. CDR3 coding DNA: TGTGCCAGCAGCCCGGACCTGACTAACCCGCTCTACGAGCAGTACTTC. Its translation: CASSPDLTNPLYEQYF.

Points on this clone: Possible read error: a much larger clone is one base away. J is TRBJ1-1 and V is TRBV5-1; 7 nucleotides align to TRBD1. Per germline, CDR1 SGHRS and CDR2 YFSETQ. The CDR3 length is 14 residues. The CDR3 coding sequence is TGTGCCAGCAGCCTCGTCGCAGGGGGTACTGAAGCTTTCTTT. Its translation is CASSLVAGGTEAFF. Combining the CDR3 with reference TRBV5-1 and TRBJ1-1 gives the whole variable domain KAGVTQTPRYLIKTRGQQVTLSCSPISGHRSVSWYQQTPGQGLQFLFEYFSETQRNKGNFPGRFSGRQFSNSRSEMNVSTLELGDSALYLCASSLVAGGTEAFFGQGTRLTVV.

V and J are TRBV7-8 and TRBJ2-7; 11 bases are a match to TRBD2. V lost 1 base, J lost 6 bases, and 2 bases stayed unmatched. The CDR3 is made up of 14 amino acids. CDR1 and CDR2 (germline): SGHVS, FQNEAQ. CDR3: CASSLGGTSGEQYF. The CDR3 region has the DNA TGTGCCAGCAGCTTAGGCGGGACTAGCGGCGAGCAGTACTTC.

Written as DNA, the CDR3 is TGTGCCAGCAATCCCGTCGGGAGGAGCACAGATACGCAGTATTTT. Translated, it gives CASNPVGRSTDTQYF. This chain connects TRBV27 to TRBJ2-3; 7 bases are shared with TRBD2. This CDR3 has 15 amino acids. The V segment lost 7 bases and the J segment 0 bases; nucleotides outside the gene matches: 7. Germline V CDR1 and CDR2: MNHEY, SMNVEV (reference sequence).

This chain connects TRBV11-2 to TRBJ2-3; 12 bases agree with TRBD1. The CDR3 length is 16 residues. J was trimmed by 4 bases and V by 2 bases; bases with no gene match: 4. Germline loops: CDR1 SGHAT, CDR2 FQNNGV. The CDR3 reads CASSLIGTGGADTQYF. In nucleotides, the CDR3 is TGTGCCAGCAGCTTAATCGGGACAGGGGGCGCAGATACGCAGTATTTT.